The rows below give T cell receptor beta chains drawn from one sample of a study of blood T cells in healthy people across ages. TCRdb reprocessed the 5' RACE reads via MiXCR and lists one record per CDR3 protein. In the table there are hundreds of thousands of distinct CDR3 sequences, under 50% of which are singletons. Sequencing was carried out using blood. These receptors all stem from a man aged 30 to 39 in good health. CDR3s include the opening cysteine and the closing phenylalanine or tryptophan.

CDR3aa | v_gene | len
CASSQAPTYNEQFF | TRBV3-1 | 14
CASSQSLAGGMSDTQYF | TRBV7-2 | 17
CSAAGLAPEGDTQYF | TRBV20-1 | 15
CASISGVGADTQYF | TRBV7-2 | 14
CASSCSNVYEQYF | TRBV6-2/TRBV6-3 | 13
CASKGTGLYGYTF | TRBV3-1 | 13
CASSLSAVTDRASTGELFF | TRBV5-5 | 19
CASSGNSGANVLTF | TRBV2 | 14
CASSLVGFTKTEAFF | TRBV7-8 | 15
CAISGQTQETQYF | TRBV10-3 | 13
CASSQPDRANYGYTF | TRBV4-1 | 15
CASSTTSGGISTDTQYF | TRBV28 | 17
CASSLVGGASYEQYF | TRBV7-2 | 15
CASREGTSGGARETQYF | TRBV6-1 | 17
CAAVWSQETQYF | TRBV24-1 | 12